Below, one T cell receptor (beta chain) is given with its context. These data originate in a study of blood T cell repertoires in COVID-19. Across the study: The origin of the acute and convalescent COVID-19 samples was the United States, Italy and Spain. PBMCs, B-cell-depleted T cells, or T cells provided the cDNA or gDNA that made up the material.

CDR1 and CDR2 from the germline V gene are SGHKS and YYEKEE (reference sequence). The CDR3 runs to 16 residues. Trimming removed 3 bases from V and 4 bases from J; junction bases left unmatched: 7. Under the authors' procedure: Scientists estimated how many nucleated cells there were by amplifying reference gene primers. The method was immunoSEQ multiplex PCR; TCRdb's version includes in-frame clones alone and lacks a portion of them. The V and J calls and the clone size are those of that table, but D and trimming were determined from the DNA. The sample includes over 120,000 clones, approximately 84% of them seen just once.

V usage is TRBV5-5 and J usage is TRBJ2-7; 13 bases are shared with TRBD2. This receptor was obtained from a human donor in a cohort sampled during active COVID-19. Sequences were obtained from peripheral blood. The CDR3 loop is CASSSRTSGGAYEQYF. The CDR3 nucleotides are TGTGCCAGCAGCTCTCGGACTAGCGGGGGAGCATACGAGCAGTACTTC. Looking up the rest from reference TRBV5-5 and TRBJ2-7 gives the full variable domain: DAGVTQSPTHLIKTRGQQVTLRCSPISGHKSVSWYQQVLGQGPQFIFQYYEKEERGRGNFPDRFSARQFPNYSSELNVNALLLGDSALYLCASSSRTSGGAYEQYFGPGTRLTVT.